The next 20 T cell receptor beta chains were all read from a single sample in a study of early T cells in non-severe SARS-CoV-2 infection (dated by TCRdb to the early 2020s). The library was made by 5' RACE. Sequenced on a NextSeq 500. TCRdb trimmed the raw reads at Q25, called clones with MiXCR and kept productive beta chains. Here each entry gathers all rows of one CDR3 protein and keeps the most common genes and DNA. Within this sample are roughly 30,000 distinct CDR3 sequences, with about 6% of them counted one time only. Together, the top ten hold 10% to 15% of the sample. The sample comprised whole blood. Receptor source: an adult who was a healthcare worker with PCR-confirmed SARS-CoV-2 infection or an uninfected control (not recorded which).

This clonotype was seen ten or more times. The chain combines TRBV20-1 with TRBJ1-1; D call uncertain. Germline CDR1 DFQATT, CDR2 SNEGSKA (reference sequence). The CDR3 totals 12 residues. V lost 0 bases, J lost 5 bases, and 7 bases lay in between. In nucleotides, the CDR3 is TGCAGTGCTAGAGATTTGGGGACTGAAGCTTTCTTT. It encodes CSARDLGTEAFF.

The sample holds many counts of this clonotype. J is TRBJ2-1 and V is TRBV5-1; 10 positions agree with TRBD2. Germline CDR1 reads SGHRS; CDR2 reads YFSETQ. The CDR3 extends over 14 amino acids. Trimming removed 4 bases from V and 7 bases from J; junction bases left unmatched: 5. The CDR3 nucleotides are TGCGCCAGCAGCCCGGGGACTAGCGTAAATGAGCAGTTCTTC. Translation gives CASSPGTSVNEQFF.

Remarks on this clonotype: A junction boundary mismatches the germline segment, possibly from a read error. This chain joins TRBV7-9 and TRBJ2-1, with 7 bases fitting TRBD2. Germline loops: CDR1 SEHNR, CDR2 FQNEAQ (reference sequence). This CDR3 region has 16 residues. CDR3 DNA: TGTGCCAGCAGCCTAGCGGAGGTAGCGGCCTTCAATGAGCAGTTCTTC. Its protein product is CASSLAEVAAFNEQFF.

This clonotype was counted only a few times. V gene TRBV10-3 combines with J gene TRBJ2-7, with D perhaps matching TRBD1 (5 bases). CDR1 and CDR2 from the germline V gene are ENHRY and SYGVKD. This CDR3 spans 13 amino acids. Trimming left V 7 bases short and J 1 base short, with 11 bases between. The CDR3 loop is CAITPDTSYEQYF. CDR3 DNA sequence: TGTGCCATCACCCCGGACACTTCCTACGAGCAGTACTTC.

This clonotype was seen at least ten times. V and J are TRBV6-6 and TRBJ2-3; D is perhaps TRBD2 (5 bases). Germline V gene data show CDR1 as MNHNY and CDR2 as SVGAGI (reference sequence). The CDR3 sequence is 14 residues long. The V end lost 6 bases, the J end lost 2 bases, and 12 bases lay between the germline ends. This chain's CDR3 is CASSLEGYTDTQYF. In DNA form, the CDR3 reads TGTGCCAGCAGCCTAGAGGGCTACACAGATACGCAGTATTTT.

This clonotype occurred many times. The chain combines TRBV6-2 or TRBV6-3 with TRBJ2-5, with TRBD2 matching over 9 bases. V was pared by 2 bases and J by 4 bases, with 5 bases of the junction left unmatched. Germline-derived CDR1 and CDR2 are MNHEY and SVGEGT. This CDR3 spans 15 amino acids. CDR3 protein: CASSYPGGGAETQYF. The CDR3 DNA reads as TGTGCCAGCAGTTACCCAGGCGGGGGGGCAGAGACCCAGTACTTC.

This clonotype was recorded many times. The chain has TRBV6-5 and TRBJ1-5; D is uncertain. The V gene's germline CDR1 is MNHEY and CDR2 SVGAGI. The ends were cut back, 4 bases at V and 2 bases at J, with 9 bases in the middle. This CDR3 contains 14 residues. CDR3 amino acids: CASSSLRGNQPQHF. CDR3 DNA sequence: TGTGCCAGCAGTTCCCTTAGGGGCAATCAGCCCCAGCATTTT.

This clonotype has at least ten counts. CDR3: CASSLASRYQGNTEAFF. For the CDR3, the DNA is TGTGCCAGCAGCTTAGCGAGTAGATACCAGGGGAACACTGAAGCTTTCTTT. The rearrangement links TRBV7-2 to TRBJ1-1, with D possibly TRBD1 on 5 matching bases. This CDR3 is 17 amino acids long. Germline assignment: CDR1 SGHTA and CDR2 FQGNSA. Trimming took off 0 bases at V and 1 base at J, with 15 bases between the two ends. Based on the CDR3 plus reference TRBV7-2 and TRBJ1-1, the full variable domain is GAGVSQSPSNKVTEKGKDVELRCDPISGHTALYWYRQSLGQGLEFLIYFQGNSAPDKSGLPSDRFSAERTGGSVSTLTIQRTQQEDSAVYLCASSLASRYQGNTEAFFGQGTRLTVV.

There are many counts of this clonotype. This chain's CDR3 is CASSDSMNTEAFF. For the CDR3, the DNA is TGTGCCAGCAGCGACTCCATGAACACTGAAGCTTTCTTT. V gene TRBV9 combines with J gene TRBJ1-1; D is uncertain. Per germline, CDR1 SGDLS and CDR2 YYNGEE. V lost 3 bases to trimming and J lost 0 bases, with 6 bases between them. CDR3 length: 13 amino acids.

This clonotype was observed at least ten times. The gene calls are TRBV7-8 and TRBJ2-7; D may be TRBD1 (6 bases). V gave up 1 base and J gave up 3 bases, with 13 bases separating them. The CDR3 spans 15 residues. The germline V gene has CDR1 SGHVS and CDR2 FQNEAQ. The CDR3 spells CASSLGSGQNYEQYF. The CDR3 bases are TGTGCCAGCAGCTTAGGCTCAGGACAGAACTACGAGCAGTACTTC.

There are many counts of this clonotype. The chain has TRBV24-1 and TRBJ2-1; D gene ambiguous. V was shortened by 4 bases and J by 10 bases, with 10 bases between the two germline ends. Germline-derived CDR1 and CDR2 are KGHDR and SFDVKD. The length of the CDR3 is 12 residues. CDR3 in amino acids: CATSDWAEEQFF. Written as DNA, the CDR3 is TGTGCCACCAGTGACTGGGCTGAGGAGCAGTTCTTC.

This clonotype occurred many times. It is unclear where the CDR3 begins or ends on the DNA, so no DNA is shown, and the CDR3 is as TCRdb lists it. The rearrangement joins TRBV20-1 to TRBJ1-1; the DNA was not compared with TRBD1, the D call given in the table. Germline CDR1 DFQATT, CDR2 SNEGSKA (reference sequence). The CDR3 has 21 residues if both end residues are counted. CDR3 loop: CSPEDSSFYICSARSRSEAFF.

The table lists this clonotype with many counts. The chain is built from TRBV7-9 and TRBJ2-5; unclear D gene. Trimming took 0 bases from V and 5 from J, leaving 13 bases between them. Germline assignment: CDR1 SEHNR and CDR2 FQNEAQ (reference sequence). CDR3 length: 15 amino acids. This chain's CDR3 is CASSLAKGPRETQYF. CDR3 nucleotide sequence: TGTGCCAGCAGCTTAGCGAAGGGTCCTAGGGAGACCCAGTACTTC.

This clonotype was seen ten or more times. This sequence joins TRBV4-3 and TRBJ2-3; D not certain. The CDR3 totals 15 residues. Germline CDR1 and CDR2: LGHNA and YSLEER. The V end was cut by 3 bases, the J end by 2 bases, with 12 bases between. DNA of the CDR3: TGCGCCAGCAGCCACAATTTCTCTCCCACAGATACGCAGTATTTT. Protein: CASSHNFSPTDTQYF.

The table lists this clonotype with a count of one. A much larger clone differs by one base, so this may be a read error. J is TRBJ2-7 and V is TRBV19, with unresolved D. Per the germline V gene, CDR1 is LNHDA and CDR2 is SQIVND (reference sequence). The germline V and J ends were trimmed by 7 bases and 6 bases, with 13 bases remaining between them. The CDR3 covers 12 residues. Here the CDR3 DNA reads TGTGCCAGTACCCCAAACGGCGGCGAGCAGTACTTC. Encoded protein: CASTPNGGEQYF.

The rearrangement uses TRBV18 and TRBJ2-5, with 12 bases aligning to TRBD2. The ends lost 2 bases at V and 2 bases at J; junction bases unmatched: 9. Germline-derived CDR1 and CDR2 are KGHSH and LQKENI. This CDR3 comprises 18 residues. The CDR3 region has the DNA TGTGCCAGCTCACCAGGGCTGACTAGCGGGAGATCACAAGAGACCCAGTACTTC. This sequence encodes CASSPGLTSGRSQETQYF.

This clonotype was found a few times. The chain links TRBV19 to TRBJ2-3; 9 bases map to TRBD2. V dropped 3 bases and J dropped 4; count of bases not matched to a gene: 8. This CDR3 spans 16 amino acids. Germline assignment: CDR1 LNHDA and CDR2 SQIVND (reference sequence). CDR3 bases: TGTGCCAGTAGTATCTCTAGGGGACTAGCTCCAGATACGCAGTATTTT. Its translation: CASSISRGLAPDTQYF.

This clonotype appeared a few times. This chain uses TRBV20-1 with TRBJ2-7; D is possibly TRBD2 (5 bases). CDR1 DFQATT and CDR2 SNEGSKA come from the germline V gene (reference sequence). The length of the CDR3 is 14 residues. Deletions cut 6 bases from V and 3 bases from J, with 18 bases between. For the CDR3, the DNA is TGCAGTGCAGCCGGGAAGGAGAATTTCTACGAGCAGTACTTC. It translates to CSAAGKENFYEQYF.

This clonotype was recorded at least ten times. The chain uses TRBV6-1 and TRBJ2-7, with 7 bases identical to TRBD1. This CDR3 has 17 residues. Losses at the gene ends were 1 base for V and 4 bases for J; bases not matched to a gene: 13. Germline V gene lookup returns CDR1 MNHNS and CDR2 SASEGT. Written as DNA, the CDR3 is TGTGCCAGCAGTGAAGAGGAACAGGGGCCCGCTGGGTACGAGCAGTACTTC. As protein: CASSEEEQGPAGYEQYF.

This clonotype was observed at least ten times. CDR3 in DNA: TGTGCCAGCAGTGATCTGGTCTCTGGGGCCAACGTCCTGACTTTC. This gives the protein CASSDLVSGANVLTF. This chain uses TRBV2 with TRBJ2-6; D remains ambiguous. The CDR3 length is 15 residues. Deletions cut 3 bases from V and 0 bases from J, with 6 bases between. Germline lookup yields CDR1 SNHLY and CDR2 FYNNEI.